Shown below are 25 T cell receptor beta chains from a single sample sequenced in a study of cytomegalovirus exposure and HLA in healthy donors. Clones were sequenced by immunoSEQ multiplex PCR, and TCRdb holds only the in-frame ones, with some missing. The repertoire holds over 250,000 clones, 80% to 90% seen once, with more than 0.8% in the top ten. Sequenced input: PBMCs. Source of these receptors: a woman younger than 35 in good health and CMV-seronegative.

This clone has a handful of counts. The chain is built from TRBV18 and TRBJ2-7, with D possibly being TRBD2 (6 bases). Germline V lookup: CDR1 KGHSH, CDR2 LQKENI. V was shortened by 8 bases and J by 0 bases, with 11 bases between the two germline ends. The CDR3 consists of 13 residues. The CDR3 is CASRVGSSYEQYF. The CDR3 DNA sequence: TGTGCCAGCCGGGTCGGGAGCTCCTACGAGCAGTACTTC.

In its sample, this clone was seen once. The chain employs TRBV7-2 and TRBJ2-3, with a weak D call TRBD2 (5 bases). The V gene lost 7 bases and the J gene lost 7 bases, with 21 bases spanning the gap. CDR3 length: 15 residues. From germline, CDR1 is SGHTA and CDR2 FQGNSA. CDR3 nucleotides: TGTGCCAGCATTCGGACTGCCGGTAGCGAAAATACGCAGTATTTT. This gives the protein CASIRTAGSENTQYF.

J is TRBJ2-3 and V is TRBV5-1, with 14 bases that match TRBD2. This CDR3 has 20 amino acids. Looked up from germline, CDR1 is SGHRS and CDR2 is YFSETQ. J lost 6 bases, V lost 5 bases, and 20 bases had no gene match. CDR3 region: CASRTIPGLAGEPIFDTQYF. The CDR3 DNA reads as TGCGCCAGCAGAACCATTCCGGGACTAGCGGGAGAGCCGATCTTCGATACGCAGTATTTT.

This clone was observed a single time. The chain recombines TRBV7-3 with TRBJ2-6, with D maybe TRBD1 (6 bases). This CDR3 comprises 15 residues. Germline values: CDR1 SGHTA, CDR2 FQGTGA. V was pared by 5 bases and J by 1 base, with 9 bases between. The CDR3 reads CASSAQGSGANVLTF. The CDR3 DNA is TGTGCCAGCAGCGCTCAGGGGTCTGGGGCCAACGTCCTGACTTTC.

The chain combines TRBV4-1 with TRBJ1-5, with 7 bases that match TRBD1. The V gene's germline CDR1 is MGHRA and CDR2 YSYEKL. This CDR3 comprises 17 residues. The V and J ends lost 0 bases and 2 bases, in that order; junction bases with no gene match: 7. CDR3 in amino acids: CASSQDFLGTGNQPQHF. DNA of the CDR3: TGCGCCAGCAGCCAAGACTTCTTAGGGACAGGCAATCAGCCCCAGCATTTT.

The table lists this clone with a count of one. The genes are TRBV9 and TRBJ2-3; the D gene is possibly TRBD2 (6 bases). The V and J ends lost 0 bases and 8 bases respectively, with 22 bases between them. The CDR3 is 17 amino acids. Germline values: CDR1 SGDLS, CDR2 YYNGEE. Here the CDR3 DNA reads TGTGCCAGCAGCGTAGAAGGGAAGACTAGTGGGACTGTTACGCAGTATTTT. Protein product: CASSVEGKTSGTVTQYF.

This clone occurred once. This sequence joins TRBV4-1 and TRBJ2-7; 9 nucleotides line up with TRBD2. V was pared by 3 bases and J by 3 bases, with 3 bases of the junction left unmatched. The germline CDR1 and CDR2 sequences are MGHRA and YSYEKL. This CDR3 is 14 amino acids long. The CDR3 is CASSQGLALYEQYF. CDR3 sequence (DNA): TGCGCCAGCAGCCAGGGACTAGCTCTCTACGAGCAGTACTTC.

CDR3 protein: CASSKASGDAYYNEQFF. For the CDR3, the DNA is TGTGCCAGTAGTAAGGCTAGCGGGGATGCTTACTACAATGAGCAGTTCTTC. The chain joins TRBV19 to TRBJ2-1; TRBD2 matches at 9 bases. J was trimmed by 3 bases and V by 4 bases; bases with no gene match: 10. The V gene's germline CDR1 is LNHDA and CDR2 SQIVND (reference sequence). The CDR3 is made up of 17 amino acids. Variable domain in full (rest from reference TRBV19 and TRBJ2-1): DGGITQSPKYLFRKEGQNVTLSCEQNLNHDAMYWYRQDPGQGLRLIYYSQIVNDFQKGDIAEGYSVSREKKESFPLTVTSAQKNPTAFYLCASSKASGDAYYNEQFFGPGTRLTVL.

The chain joins TRBV7-9 to TRBJ2-4, with 10 bases matching TRBD1. The CDR3 consists of 14 residues. J gave up 8 bases and V 4 bases, and 5 bases lay outside the gene matches. Germline lookup yields CDR1 SEHNR and CDR2 FQNEAQ (reference sequence). CDR3 loop: CASSWSGTGDIQYF. The CDR3 nucleotides read TGTGCCAGCAGCTGGAGCGGGACAGGGGACATTCAGTACTTC. The full variable domain, its missing parts supplied by reference TRBV7-9 and TRBJ2-4, is DTGVSQNPRHKITKRGQNVTFRCDPISEHNRLYWYRQTLGQGPEFLTYFQNEAQLEKSRLLSDRFSAERPKGSFSTLEIQRTEQGDSAMYLCASSWSGTGDIQYFGAGTRLSVL.

V usage is TRBV27 and J usage is TRBJ1-1; no definite D call. Trimming took 4 bases from V and 4 from J, leaving 16 bases between them. Germline CDR1 MNHEY, CDR2 SMNVEV (reference sequence). The CDR3 has 15 amino acids. CDR3 in amino acids: CASSSIPPRGTEAFF. In nucleotides, the CDR3 is TGTGCCAGCAGTTCCATTCCTCCCCGGGGCACTGAAGCTTTCTTT.

The chain carries TRBV19 and TRBJ2-2, with 8 positions matching TRBD1. Germline V lookup: CDR1 LNHDA, CDR2 SQIVND (reference sequence). This CDR3 region has 14 residues. V shed 10 bases and J 1 base; nucleotides not matched to a gene: 5. CDR3: CATRGQGNTGELFF. As DNA, the CDR3 is TGTGCCACTAGAGGACAGGGGAACACCGGGGAGCTGTTTTTT.

V is TRBV5-1 and J is TRBJ1-1; D is perhaps TRBD1 (6 bases). The CDR3 loop spans 15 amino acids. CDR1 is SGHRS, CDR2 YFSETQ, per germline. V gave up 4 bases and J gave up 0 bases, with 13 bases separating them. In DNA, the CDR3 is TGCGCCAGCAGCGTCGGACAGAGCATGAACACTGAAGCTTTCTTT. This encodes CASSVGQSMNTEAFF.

J is TRBJ1-2 and V is TRBV2; D may be TRBD1 (5 bases). This CDR3 comprises 14 residues. Trimming took 7 bases from V and 4 from J, leaving 16 bases between them. CDR1 and CDR2 from the germline V gene are SNHLY and FYNNEI. Written as DNA, the CDR3 is TGTGCCAGCACCCCGGCGGGGGGTAGCTATGGCTACACCTTC. This sequence encodes CASTPAGGSYGYTF.

The chain joins TRBV28 to TRBJ2-7, with a weak D call TRBD1 (6 bases). Germline V gene lookup returns CDR1 MDHEN and CDR2 SYDVKM. The CDR3 length is 12 residues. Trimming removed 5 bases from V and 3 bases from J, with 8 bases in between. The CDR3 is CASSQGSYEQYF. The CDR3 DNA follows: TGTGCCAGCAGTCAGGGGAGCTACGAGCAGTACTTC.

This chain connects TRBV5-6 to TRBJ2-7, with 13 bases matching TRBD2. Trimming removed 7 bases from V and 2 bases from J; junction bases left unmatched: 0. The CDR3 has 13 residues. The germline CDR1 and CDR2 sequences are SGHDT and YYEEEE. CDR3 coding DNA: TGTGCCAGCGGACTAGCGGGGGCCTACGAGCAGTACTTC. Amino acid sequence: CASGLAGAYEQYF.

The gene calls are TRBV5-1 and TRBJ2-5; perhaps TRBD2 as D (5 bases). V shed 7 bases and J shed 5 bases, with 6 bases lying between them. The CDR3 runs 10 residues. Germline assignment: CDR1 SGHRS and CDR2 YFSETQ. The CDR3 loop is CASRGETQYF. CDR3 nucleotide sequence: TGCGCCAGCCGCGGGGAGACCCAGTACTTC.

The chain combines TRBV27 with TRBJ2-2, with 7 bases matching TRBD2. The CDR3 contains 16 residues. The germline CDR1 and CDR2 sequences are MNHEY and SMNVEV (reference sequence). The V and J ends lost 4 bases and 1 base, in that order; junction bases with no gene match: 6. CDR3 residues: CASSWASGQNTGELFF. Here the CDR3 DNA reads TGTGCCAGCAGTTGGGCTAGCGGACAGAACACCGGGGAGCTGTTTTTT.

This clone was seen a few times. V is TRBV6-1 and J is TRBJ2-7; 10 bases are shared with TRBD1. The CDR3 runs to 16 residues. CDR1 is MNHNS and CDR2 is SASEGT in the germline V gene. J was trimmed by 2 bases and V by 4 bases; bases with no gene match: 8. CDR3 DNA: TGTGCCAGCAGTGCAGCCGGGACAGGGGTAACCTACGAGCAGTACTTC. Translated: CASSAAGTGVTYEQYF.

The chain is built from TRBV9 and TRBJ1-1; 8 positions match TRBD1. The CDR3 has 16 amino acids. CDR1 and CDR2 (germline): SGDLS, YYNGEE. Trimming removed 4 bases from V and 4 bases from J; junction bases left unmatched: 12. In nucleotides, the CDR3 is TGTGCCAGCAGCCTTGGGCCAGGGGGCATCGGCACTGAAGCTTTCTTT. Translated: CASSLGPGGIGTEAFF.

The V gene is TRBV5-1, the J gene TRBJ2-7; D may be TRBD2 (6 bases). V was trimmed by 2 bases and J by 2 bases, leaving 11 bases between them. Germline values: CDR1 SGHRS, CDR2 YFSETQ. The CDR3 is 14 amino acids. The CDR3 bases are TGCGCCAGCAGCTTAAGCGGGCCTGCCTACGAGCAGTACTTC. Amino acid sequence: CASSLSGPAYEQYF. Filled out from reference TRBV5-1 and TRBJ2-7, the complete variable domain reads KAGVTQTPRYLIKTRGQQVTLSCSPISGHRSVSWYQQTPGQGLQFLFEYFSETQRNKGNFPGRFSGRQFSNSRSEMNVSTLELGDSALYLCASSLSGPAYEQYFGPGTRLTVT.

The chain joins TRBV29-1 to TRBJ1-1, with 9 positions matching TRBD1. In germline, CDR1 is SQVTM, CDR2 ANQGSEA. This CDR3 is built from 14 residues. V lost 6 bases and J lost 2; bases outside the gene matches: 7. CDR3 residues: CSVGRDRANTEAFF. The DNA of the CDR3 is TGCAGCGTCGGACGGGACAGGGCCAACACTGAAGCTTTCTTT.

V usage is TRBV5-6 and J usage is TRBJ2-7; possibly TRBD1 for D (5 bases). Per germline, CDR1 SGHDT and CDR2 YYEEEE. V was trimmed by 0 bases and J by 3 bases, leaving 13 bases between them. CDR3 size: 15 residues. The CDR3 DNA reads TGTGCCAGCAGCTTGGAGTCAGGGCTTATCTACGAGCAGTACTTC. Translating gives CASSLESGLIYEQYF.

A word on this clone: Other DNA sequences within the sample encode an identical CDR3. The chain joins TRBV11-3 to TRBJ2-7, with a possible D match to TRBD2 (6 bases). Germline V gene lookup returns CDR1 SGHNT and CDR2 YENEEA. V lost 1 base, J lost 1 base, and 8 bases lay in between. The CDR3 contains 14 residues. The CDR3 nucleotides are TGTGCCAGCAGCTTAGGGGGGGATTCCTACGAGCAGTACTTC. Its protein product is CASSLGGDSYEQYF. The whole variable domain, remainder taken from reference TRBV11-3 and TRBJ2-7, is EAGVVQSPRYKIIEKKQPVAFWCNPISGHNTLYWYLQNLGQGPELLIRYENEEAVDDSQLPKDRFSAERLKGVDSTLKIQPAELGDSAVYLCASSLGGDSYEQYFGPGTRLTVT.

This clone appeared once. The chain uses TRBV4-1 and TRBJ1-5; D possibly corresponds to TRBD1 (6 bases). Trimming cost V 5 bases and J 6 bases, with 17 bases left between them. The germline V gene encodes CDR1 MGHRA and CDR2 YSYEKL. This CDR3 spans 15 amino acids. DNA of the CDR3: TGCGCCAGCAGCTCTACACAGGGCTTTGGTCAGCCCCAGCATTTT. Its translation: CASSSTQGFGQPQHF.

The rearrangement uses TRBV6-5 and TRBJ2-1; no clear D gene. CDR3 length equals 14 residues. V was clipped by 0 bases and J by 4 bases, with 7 bases between them. Germline CDR1 MNHEY, CDR2 SVGAGI. In nucleotides, the CDR3 is TGTGCCAGCAGTTACTCATCCGTTTACAATGAGCAGTTCTTC. As protein: CASSYSSVYNEQFF.